This T cell receptor (beta chain) came from a study of blood T cells in healthy people across ages. The second PCR ran about 6 to 12 cycles with a sample-barcoded 5' primer and J-beta primers. Using its own MiXCR run on the 5' RACE reads, TCRdb lists one record per CDR3 protein. The table lists about a million distinct CDR3 sequences, roughly 50% of them singletons. V lost 9 bases, J lost 2 bases, and 7 bases lay in between. CDR1 SGHTA and CDR2 FQGNSA come from the germline V gene. The CDR3 totals 11 residues. This TCR was sampled from a man younger than 40 in good health. Sequencing was done on a sample of blood. The chain links TRBV7-2 to TRBJ1-2; D not resolved. CDR3 nucleotides: TGTGCCAGGGGAGAGAACTATGGCTACACCTTC. Translating gives CARGENYGYTF.